This T cell receptor beta chain was observed in a study of T-cell memory formation after mild COVID-19. Germline loops: CDR1 MNHNS, CDR2 SASEGT. The CDR3 runs to 15 residues. Deletions cut 2 bases from V and 0 bases from J, with 11 bases between. Study results and limitations: Pre-infection memory carried some responding clones, suggesting that cross-reactive memory joined.

One entry per CDR3 protein results from TCRdb running MiXCR on the 5' RACE reads. The sample yields 270,000 or so distinct CDR3 sequences, around 17% seen once. This clonotype has only a few counts. What it recognizes is unknown. The source material was PBMCs or a T cell subset sorted from them (not recorded which). The V call is TRBV6-1, the J call TRBJ2-7, with no clear D. The receptor's source is a young man who had mild COVID-19 (a few samples of this study predate the infection). Cell type and time point are not known. The CDR3 DNA reads TGTGCCAGCAGTGAATTTTTCACTGCCTCCTACGAGCAGTACGTC. Translated, it gives CASSEFFTASYEQYV.